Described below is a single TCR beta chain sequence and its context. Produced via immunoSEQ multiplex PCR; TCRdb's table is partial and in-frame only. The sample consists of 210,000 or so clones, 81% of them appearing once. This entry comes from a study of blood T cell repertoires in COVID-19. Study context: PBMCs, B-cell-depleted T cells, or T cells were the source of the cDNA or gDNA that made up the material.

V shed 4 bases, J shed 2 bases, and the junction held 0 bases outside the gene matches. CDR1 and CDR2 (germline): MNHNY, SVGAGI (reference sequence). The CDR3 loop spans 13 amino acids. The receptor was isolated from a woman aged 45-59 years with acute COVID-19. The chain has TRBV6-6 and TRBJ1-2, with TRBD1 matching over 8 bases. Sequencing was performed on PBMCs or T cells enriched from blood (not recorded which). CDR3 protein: CASSWDRNYGYTF. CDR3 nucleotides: TGTGCCAGCAGTTGGGACAGGAACTATGGCTACACCTTC.